Ten or more counts support the clone carrying this TCR beta chain. It was from around 10 ml of fresh peripheral blood that the PBMCs came. V lost 3 bases and J lost 5, with 11 bases in between. Germline V CDR1 and CDR2: SGHDT, YYEEEE. There are 13 residues in the CDR3. This entry is derived from a study of Graves' ophthalmopathy and Graves' hyperthyroidism. RNA transcripts provided the template for amplifying TCR beta CDR3 regions. First-round RT-PCR relied on HTBI primers, and a second-round multiplex PCR came next. TCRdb re-called the multiplex PCR reads with MiXCR, one entry per CDR3 protein. The profile shows over 500,000 distinct CDR3 sequences, about 24% of them singletons.

The chain is built from TRBV5-6 and TRBJ1-1; D not certain. The sequence derives from a woman between 18 and 30 years old with stable Graves' hyperthyroidism. Some clones in this sample may be carry-over from other donors' samples. The sample taken for sequencing was peripheral blood. The CDR3: CASSSQAGTEAFF. The CDR3, as DNA: TGTGCCAGCAGCTCCCAAGCGGGGACTGAAGCTTTCTTT.